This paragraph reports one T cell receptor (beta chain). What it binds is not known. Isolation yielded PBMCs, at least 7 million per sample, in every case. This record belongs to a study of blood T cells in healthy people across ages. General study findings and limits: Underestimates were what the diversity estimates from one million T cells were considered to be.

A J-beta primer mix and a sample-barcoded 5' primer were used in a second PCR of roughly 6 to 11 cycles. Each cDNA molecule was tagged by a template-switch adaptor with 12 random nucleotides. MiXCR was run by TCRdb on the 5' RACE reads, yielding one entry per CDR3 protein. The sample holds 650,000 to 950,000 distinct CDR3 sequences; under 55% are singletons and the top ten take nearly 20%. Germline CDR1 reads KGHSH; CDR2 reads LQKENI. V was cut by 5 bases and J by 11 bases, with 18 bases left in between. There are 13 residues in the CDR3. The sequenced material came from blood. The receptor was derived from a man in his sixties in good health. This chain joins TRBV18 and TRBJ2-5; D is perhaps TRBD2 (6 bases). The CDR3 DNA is TGTGCCAGCTCAGCCACTAGCTACAATGAGCAGTACTTC. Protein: CASSATSYNEQYF.